Listed below are T cell receptor beta chains from one sample, sequenced in a study of blood T cell repertoires in COVID-19. The assay was immunoSEQ multiplex PCR, and TCRdb's table has in-frame clones only and misses some. The sample records roughly 250,000 clones, just over 90% being singletons. Sequencing input: PBMCs or T cells enriched from blood (not recorded which). The receptor set was obtained from a woman aged 40 to 55 with acute COVID-19. Both conserved end residues are part of each CDR3. The D gene is left open where the match is weak. Some rows have no size entry. The others give once, few or many, or a class for an expanded clone.

J gene: TRBJ1-4
V gene: TRBV29-1
clone size: NA
D gene: TRBD1
CDR3 protein: CSVQGVPNEKLFF

J gene: TRBJ1-3
V gene: TRBV7-2
clone size: NA
D gene: NA
CDR3 protein: CASSSSWGNTIYF

J gene: TRBJ1-2
V gene: TRBV12-3/TRBV12-4
clone size: once
D gene: NA
CDR3 protein: CASSLSNYGYTF

J gene: TRBJ1-2
V gene: TRBV12-3/TRBV12-4
clone size: NA
D gene: NA
CDR3 protein: CASSPGQYGYTF

J gene: TRBJ2-3
V gene: TRBV2
clone size: NA
D gene: TRBD1
CDR3 protein: CASRLGQATFTDTQYF

J gene: TRBJ2-1
V gene: TRBV7-9
clone size: NA
D gene: TRBD2
CDR3 protein: CASSLAPTSGRSDEQFF

J gene: TRBJ1-5
V gene: TRBV7-6
clone size: few
D gene: NA
CDR3 protein: CASSRLGEGVSNQPQHF

J gene: TRBJ2-7
V gene: TRBV27
clone size: once
D gene: NA
CDR3 protein: CASSLDSVLGYEQYF

J gene: TRBJ1-2
V gene: TRBV28
clone size: NA
D gene: NA
CDR3 protein: CASSLSGLGSYGYTF

J gene: TRBJ1-1
V gene: TRBV28
clone size: NA
D gene: NA
CDR3 protein: CASLRRQGGNTEAFF

J gene: TRBJ1-4
V gene: TRBV6-5
clone size: NA
D gene: NA
CDR3 protein: CASGRQLNEKLFF

J gene: TRBJ2-1
V gene: TRBV14
clone size: NA
D gene: NA
CDR3 protein: CASSQAKGLGDEQFF

J gene: TRBJ1-2
V gene: TRBV28
clone size: once
D gene: NA
CDR3 protein: CASSIQGNYGYTF

J gene: TRBJ1-2
V gene: TRBV7-2
clone size: NA
D gene: TRBD1
CDR3 protein: CASSWDTGGSNYGYTF

J gene: TRBJ2-5
V gene: TRBV13
clone size: NA
D gene: NA
CDR3 protein: CASSLGQGYETQYF

J gene: TRBJ2-7
V gene: TRBV4-3
clone size: NA
D gene: NA
CDR3 protein: CASSQDPGAREQYF

J gene: TRBJ2-3
V gene: TRBV29-1
clone size: NA
D gene: NA
CDR3 protein: CSVEGAGKGESTDTQYF

J gene: TRBJ1-3
V gene: TRBV15
clone size: NA
D gene: NA
CDR3 protein: CATSRESGNTIYF

J gene: TRBJ1-1
V gene: TRBV5-1
clone size: once
D gene: TRBD1
CDR3 protein: CASSLGVQSDRGNMNTEAFF

J gene: TRBJ1-1
V gene: TRBV7-9
clone size: NA
D gene: TRBD1
CDR3 protein: CASSLDRGSMNTEAFF

J gene: TRBJ2-1
V gene: TRBV14
clone size: NA
D gene: NA
CDR3 protein: CASSQDTGSSYNEQFF

J gene: TRBJ1-2
V gene: TRBV28
clone size: NA
D gene: NA
CDR3 protein: CASSLTLNYGYTF

J gene: TRBJ2-2
V gene: TRBV7-8
clone size: NA
D gene: TRBD2
CDR3 protein: CASSLNRGGPGELFF

J gene: TRBJ1-5
V gene: TRBV24-1
clone size: NA
D gene: TRBD1
CDR3 protein: CATGTALSNQPQHF

J gene: TRBJ1-5
V gene: TRBV19
clone size: NA
D gene: NA
CDR3 protein: CASQKQGRGNQPQHF

J gene: TRBJ1-2
V gene: TRBV4-1
clone size: NA
D gene: NA
CDR3 protein: CASSRNSYYGYTF

J gene: TRBJ2-4
V gene: TRBV18
clone size: NA
D gene: TRBD1
CDR3 protein: CASSPPGQGGTIQYF

J gene: TRBJ2-7
V gene: TRBV2
clone size: NA
D gene: NA
CDR3 protein: CASATYEQYF

J gene: TRBJ1-3
V gene: TRBV5-1
clone size: NA
D gene: NA
CDR3 protein: CASSFGGAAGNTIYF

J gene: TRBJ1-6
V gene: TRBV4-1
clone size: NA
D gene: TRBD1
CDR3 protein: CASSSQGDSTNSPLHF

J gene: TRBJ2-3
V gene: TRBV3-1/TRBV3-2
clone size: NA
D gene: NA
CDR3 protein: CASSQEDRYTDTQYF

J gene: TRBJ2-1
V gene: TRBV7-3
clone size: once
D gene: TRBD2
CDR3 protein: CASSPHGLAGNNEQFF

J gene: TRBJ2-1
V gene: TRBV7-2
clone size: NA
D gene: TRBD2
CDR3 protein: CASSPGGTSRNEQFF

J gene: TRBJ2-6
V gene: TRBV15
clone size: NA
D gene: NA
CDR3 protein: CATSRTTGSGANVLTF

J gene: TRBJ2-7
V gene: TRBV28
clone size: NA
D gene: TRBD1
CDR3 protein: CASHDRVGGEQYF